The clone carrying this T cell receptor (beta chain) came up many times. Its antigen is unknown. These data are taken from a study of blood T cells in healthy people across ages. V was pared by 0 bases and J by 0 bases, with 10 bases between. Germline loops: CDR1 LGHNA, CDR2 YSLEER. This CDR3 has 16 residues. Notes on the study in general: Roughly linearly, TCR beta diversity per million T cells fell as age increased.

Each donor was a healthy Caucasian individual from Russia, aged about 6 to 95. The authors ran a second PCR of about 6 to 11 cycles using a sample-barcoded 5' primer and a J-beta primer mix. Researchers report that each sample yielded at least 2.5 million CDR3-containing paired-end reads. MiXCR was run by TCRdb on the 5' RACE reads, yielding one entry per CDR3 protein. The table lists approximately 800,000 distinct CDR3 sequences, around two thirds of them singletons, with 25% to 35% in the top ten. The sequenced sample consisted of blood. This TCR came from a man aged 25 to 40 in good health. V is TRBV4-3 and J is TRBJ2-3, with D unresolved. The CDR3 is CASSQDAEPSTDTQYF. CDR3 bases: TGCGCCAGCAGCCAAGACGCAGAACCTAGCACAGATACGCAGTATTTT.